A selection of T cell receptor beta chains follows, all from one sample in a study of CD8 T cells in ankylosing spondylitis. TCRdb re-derived calls from the 5' RACE reads in MiXCR, one entry per CDR3 protein. Of over 200,000 distinct CDR3 sequences in the sample, about 10% are singletons; the top ten hold about 19%. The sequencing input was blood, either unsorted or a sorted T cell fraction (not recorded which). All receptors derive from a male donor with ankylosing spondylitis or in good health (not recorded which). The CDR3 runs from the conserved cysteine through the conserved F or W.

v_gene: TRBV2
j_gene: TRBJ2-7
CDR3aa: CASSGAPIPYEQYF

v_gene: TRBV18
j_gene: TRBJ2-2
CDR3aa: CASSPRTGELFF

v_gene: TRBV5-1
j_gene: TRBJ2-1
CDR3aa: CASSLALGQNEQFF

v_gene: TRBV20-1
j_gene: TRBJ1-5
CDR3aa: CSATRTGVNQPQHF

v_gene: TRBV5-5
j_gene: TRBJ2-5
CDR3aa: CASSPHRDPEGETQYF

v_gene: TRBV20-1
j_gene: TRBJ2-5
CDR3aa: CSANSDVLGGGETQYF

v_gene: TRBV7-9
j_gene: TRBJ2-3
CDR3aa: CASSARLAGGTDTQYF

v_gene: TRBV5-6
j_gene: TRBJ2-7
CDR3aa: CASRGVKVNEQYF

v_gene: TRBV20-1
j_gene: TRBJ1-1
CDR3aa: CSAELGTGVAMNTEAFF

v_gene: TRBV5-1
j_gene: TRBJ1-1
CDR3aa: CASSFEGDFTEAFF

v_gene: TRBV10-3
j_gene: TRBJ1-4
CDR3aa: CAISEWGAPNEKLFF

v_gene: TRBV6-5
j_gene: TRBJ2-5
CDR3aa: CAAATRETQYF

v_gene: TRBV6-2/TRBV6-3
j_gene: TRBJ2-4
CDR3aa: CASSPTSGLQYF

v_gene: TRBV15
j_gene: TRBJ2-5
CDR3aa: CATSREDRGPEAQYF

v_gene: TRBV2
j_gene: TRBJ2-7
CDR3aa: CASSVPTSGGVTYEQYF

v_gene: TRBV18
j_gene: TRBJ1-1
CDR3aa: CASSGQDNTEAFF